This paragraph covers one TCR beta chain sequence. Profiling relied on immunoSEQ multiplex PCR, and the TCRdb table lists in-frame clones only, not all of them. The data hold under 2.5 million clones, with less than 95% observed a single time. This specimen comes from a study of shared clonotypes between healthy human individuals. The CDR3 spans 18 residues. The germline V gene has CDR1 SNHLY and CDR2 FYNNEI. With V trimmed by 2 bases and J by 1 base, 10 bases remained unmatched. Sequenced material: naive CD4+ T cells from PBMCs. Documented subset: CD45RA+ positively selected. The TCR originated in a young man in good health. Some clones in this sample may be carry-over from other donors' samples. V is TRBV2 and J is TRBJ1-1; 10 bases align to TRBD1. CDR3 DNA sequence: TGTGCCAGCAGTGAAATCTCGCTCGACAGGGGGCGGAACACTGAAGCTTTCTTT. Protein product: CASSEISLDRGRNTEAFF.